This T cell receptor beta chain stems from a study of T-cell memory formation after mild COVID-19. The table lists this clonotype with many counts. V lost 1 base to trimming and J lost 5 bases, with 12 bases between them. The CDR3 sequence is 14 residues long. Germline V lookup: CDR1 SGHRS, CDR2 YFSETQ. In TCRdb, the 5' RACE reads were re-called with MiXCR into one record per CDR3 protein. Here the sample spans about 350,000 distinct CDR3 sequences, 12% to 15% being singletons. This clonotype originated in a man younger than 30 who had mild COVID-19 (a few samples of this study predate the infection). Cell type and time point are not known. Source material: PBMCs or a T cell subset sorted from them (not recorded which). The chain is built from TRBV5-1 and TRBJ1-1, with D tentatively TRBD1 (5 bases). This CDR3 reads CASSLSTGGTEAFF. CDR3 DNA sequence: TGCGCCAGCAGCTTGTCTACAGGAGGGACTGAAGCTTTCTTT.